This T cell receptor (beta chain) originates from a study of regulatory T cells in long-lasting Graves disease. Germline V gives CDR1 MNHNS, CDR2 SASEGT. The CDR3 is 13 amino acids. Findings and limits, study-wide: Clonotypes that were public and shared totalled fewer than 3,500 in persistent patients versus 800 to 1,000 in new patients. TRBV28, TRBJ1-2 and TRBJ2-5 emerged as the favored segments in persistent disease.

This clonotype was seen at least ten times. Its antigen is not identified. As to time point: persistent/refractory GD, antithyroid drugs over 5 years with positive TRAb. TCR sequences were obtained from RNA taken from PBMCs. Xi'an, China, was home to the endocrinology department that provided patients. To make TCR beta libraries, researchers used iRepertoire HTBI primers and Arm-PCR of CDR3 regions. TCRdb reprocessed the multiplex PCR reads with MiXCR, giving one entry per CDR3 protein. Of 650,000 to 850,000 distinct CDR3 sequences listed, around 30% were seen once; the top ten hold about two fifths. The material was peripheral blood mononuclear cells (PBMCs), obtained when the disease was refractory, from a patient treated with antithyroid drugs. This TCR was recovered from a female donor with Graves disease. The chain combines TRBV6-1 with TRBJ1-2, with 7 positions matching TRBD1. The CDR3 nucleotides are TGTGCAACCAGGGGGATAGCTAACTATGGCTACACCTTC. This codes for CATRGIANYGYTF.